The 20 T cell receptor beta chains given below trace back to one sample, sequenced in a study of T-cell reconstitution after alpha-beta-depleted transplantation in children. A library of TCRbeta sequences, prepared with unique molecular identifiers, was generated. Each CDR3 protein gets one entry after TCRdb re-called the PCR reads with MiXCR. The data hold a few hundred thousand distinct CDR3 sequences, with around 12% observed a single time. Here the sequenced sample was PBMCs from the stem cell graft donor, taken from the stem cell graft. These receptors were taken from a human donor who donated a stem cell graft to a child with combined immunodeficiency.

This clonotype was seen a few times. The genes are TRBV7-8 and TRBJ2-7; TRBD1 agrees at 7 bases. Germline V gene data show CDR1 as SGHVS and CDR2 as FQNEAQ. This CDR3 has 17 amino acids. The junction had 9 bases not matched to a gene; V was cut back by 1 base and J by 0 bases. The CDR3 nucleotides are TGTGCCAGCAGCTTAGAAAGGGGACAGAGCTACTCCTACGAGCAGTACTTC. Translated: CASSLERGQSYSYEQYF.

This clonotype appeared many times. The CDR3 coding sequence is TGTGCCAGCAGCCCCCTCGGGCAGGGCCAAGAGACCCAGTACTTC. Its translation: CASSPLGQGQETQYF. The gene calls are TRBV13 and TRBJ2-5; possibly TRBD1 for D (5 bases). V lost 5 bases, J lost 1 base, and 14 bases lay in between. Germline V gives CDR1 PRHDT, CDR2 FYEKMQ (reference sequence). The CDR3 has 15 amino acids.

The sample holds many counts of this clonotype. The chain uses TRBV12-3 or TRBV12-4 and TRBJ2-2; 8 bases map to TRBD2. The trim removed 9 bases at V and 7 bases at J, leaving 10 bases unmatched. The CDR3 extends over 14 amino acids. CDR3 protein: CASLFGGEDGELFF. Written as DNA, the CDR3 is TGTGCCAGTCTCTTCGGGGGGGAGGACGGGGAGCTGTTTTTT.

There are a few counts of this clonotype. The chain links TRBV20-1 to TRBJ2-1; 7 bases are shared with TRBD1. Germline lookup yields CDR1 DFQATT and CDR2 SNEGSKA (reference sequence). CDR3 length: 14 amino acids. V was pared by 5 bases and J by 6 bases, with 10 bases of the junction left unmatched. The CDR3 reads CSAQAPTGINEQFF. The CDR3 bases are TGCAGTGCTCAGGCCCCGACAGGGATCAATGAGCAGTTCTTC.

This clonotype was picked up many times. V gene TRBV7-9 combines with J gene TRBJ2-1; 7 nucleotides agree with TRBD1. Germline CDR1 SEHNR, CDR2 FQNEAQ (reference sequence). V shed 5 bases and J 10 bases; nucleotides not matched to a gene: 2. This CDR3 has 11 residues. CDR3 residues: CASSTGAEQFF. The CDR3 bases are TGTGCCAGCAGCACAGGGGCCGAGCAGTTCTTC.

J is TRBJ1-2 and V is TRBV12-3 or TRBV12-4; D gene ambiguous. The V gene lost 4 bases and the J gene lost 11 bases, with 14 bases spanning the gap. The CDR3 extends over 12 amino acids. This CDR3 is CASSSPRVGYTF. CDR3 sequence (DNA): TGTGCCAGCAGTTCCCCTAGGGTTGGATACACCTTC.

The genes are TRBV6-1 and TRBJ1-1; D perhaps matches TRBD1 (5 bases). CDR1 and CDR2 from the germline V gene are MNHNS and SASEGT. V dropped 6 bases and J dropped 5 bases, with 16 bases sitting between them. The CDR3 spans 14 residues. In nucleotides, the CDR3 is TGTGCCAGCAGCAGGGACCTCATGGTGACTGAAGCTTTCTTT. It encodes CASSRDLMVTEAFF.

The CDR3 DNA reads TGTGCCAGCAGCGTTGACGCGGGGGGGTTCACAGATACGCAGTATTTT. Translation: CASSVDAGGFTDTQYF. This chain connects TRBV9 to TRBJ2-3, with 9 nucleotides matching TRBD2. Germline V gene data show CDR1 as SGDLS and CDR2 as YYNGEE. The CDR3 has 16 amino acids. With V trimmed by 2 bases and J by 2 bases, 6 bases remained unmatched.

This clonotype appeared a few times. The chain employs TRBV7-2 and TRBJ2-7, with unresolved D. This CDR3 has 13 residues. Between the trimmed V and J ends, which lost 2 bases and 6 bases, there was a span of 11 bases. The germline V gene encodes CDR1 SGHTA and CDR2 FQGNSA. The CDR3: CASSLNLGPEQYF. The DNA of the CDR3 is TGTGCCAGCAGCTTAAATTTAGGGCCCGAGCAGTACTTC.

This clonotype came up a few times. The chain links TRBV18 to TRBJ1-1; D may be TRBD1 (6 bases). The CDR3 length is 17 residues. V was shortened by 3 bases and J by 1 base, with 18 bases between the two germline ends. CDR1 is KGHSH and CDR2 is LQKENI in the germline V gene. CDR3 sequence: CASSPDSENRGNTEAFF. The CDR3 nucleotides are TGTGCCAGCTCACCGGACAGCGAGAACCGAGGGAACACTGAAGCTTTCTTT. The full variable domain, with the rest looked up from reference TRBV18 and TRBJ1-1, is NAGVMQNPRHLVRRRGQEARLRCSPMKGHSHVYWYRQLPEEGLKFMVYLQKENIIDESGMPKERFSAEFPKEGPSILRIQQVVRGDSAAYFCASSPDSENRGNTEAFFGQGTRLTVV.

This clonotype has a handful of counts. The chain employs TRBV29-1 and TRBJ2-3; weak D call: TRBD1 (5 bases). CDR3 length: 12 residues. V was cut by 7 bases and J by 2 bases, with 10 bases left in between. CDR1 and CDR2 from the germline V gene are SQVTM and ANQGSEA. The CDR3 DNA follows: TGCAGCGGGGCAGGGATCACAGATACGCAGTATTTT. As protein: CSGAGITDTQYF.

The chain has TRBV12-3 or TRBV12-4 and TRBJ2-2, with unresolved D. Trimming took off 6 bases at V and 1 base at J, with 9 bases between the two ends. This CDR3 is built from 14 residues. In DNA form, the CDR3 reads TGTGCCAGCAGCGTCAACAGGAACACCGGGGAGCTGTTTTTT. Translating gives CASSVNRNTGELFF.

This clonotype has at least ten counts. The chain is built from TRBV7-9 and TRBJ2-2; TRBD2 agrees at 10 bases. Germline CDR1 reads SEHNR; CDR2 reads FQNEAQ (reference sequence). After removal of 4 bases from V and 2 bases from J, the junction contained 1 base not matched to a gene. The CDR3 totals 15 residues. CDR3 residues: CASSWTSGNTGELFF. The CDR3 coding sequence is TGTGCCAGCAGCTGGACTAGCGGTAACACCGGGGAGCTGTTTTTT.

This clonotype has a count of ten or more. The J gene is TRBJ2-3, the V gene TRBV5-1; 10 bases match TRBD2. Germline lookup yields CDR1 SGHRS and CDR2 YFSETQ. CDR3 length: 15 residues. J gave up 4 bases and V 2 bases, and 4 bases lay outside the gene matches. The CDR3 DNA sequence: TGCGCCAGCAGCTTAAGTAGCGGGAGGCCAGATACGCAGTATTTT. Amino acid sequence: CASSLSSGRPDTQYF.

This clonotype occurred many times. This chain joins TRBV20-1 and TRBJ2-3, with 7 bases that match TRBD2. Looked up from germline, CDR1 is DFQATT and CDR2 is SNEGSKA (reference sequence). The CDR3 covers 15 residues. Trimming at V came to 6 bases and at J to 1 base, leaving 10 bases not matched to a gene. The CDR3 region has the DNA TGCAGTGCCTCAGGCGGGAGCCTCGGCACAGATACGCAGTATTTT. As protein: CSASGGSLGTDTQYF.

Ten or more counts support this clonotype. This chain links TRBV10-3 with TRBJ2-7, with TRBD2 matching 12 bases. Germline V gene sequence: CDR1 ENHRY, CDR2 SYGVKD. The CDR3 has 15 amino acids. The J segment lost 4 bases and the V segment lost 8 bases, leaving 9 bases of the junction unmatched. The CDR3 DNA follows: TGTGCCATCGAGCTAGCGGGGGGGGATGAATACGAGCAGTACTTC. Translation gives CAIELAGGDEYEQYF.

This clonotype occurred many times. The gene calls are TRBV5-1 and TRBJ2-3; tentative D call: TRBD1 (6 bases). Trimming took off 1 base at V and 1 base at J, with 10 bases between the two ends. The CDR3 has 15 amino acids. Germline V lookup: CDR1 SGHRS, CDR2 YFSETQ. CDR3 sequence: CASSLSGQRTDTQYF. The CDR3 DNA sequence: TGCGCCAGCAGCTTGTCTGGACAGCGCACAGATACGCAGTATTTT. Full variable domain (missing parts from reference TRBV5-1 and TRBJ2-3): KAGVTQTPRYLIKTRGQQVTLSCSPISGHRSVSWYQQTPGQGLQFLFEYFSETQRNKGNFPGRFSGRQFSNSRSEMNVSTLELGDSALYLCASSLSGQRTDTQYFGPGTRLTVL.

The rearrangement uses TRBV24-1 and TRBJ1-2; D is perhaps TRBD1 (6 bases). The germline gives CDR1 KGHDR, CDR2 SFDVKD. The CDR3 sequence is 14 residues long. The germline V and J ends were trimmed by 5 bases and 4 bases, with 13 bases remaining between them. For the CDR3, the DNA is TGTGCCACCAGTGCGTCAGGGGATCGCTATGGCTACACCTTC. Encoded protein: CATSASGDRYGYTF.

V is TRBV6-2 or TRBV6-3 and J is TRBJ1-2; D not resolved. The V gene lost 2 bases and the J gene lost 5 bases, with 9 bases spanning the gap. Per germline, CDR1 MNHEY and CDR2 SVGEGT. This CDR3 is built from 13 residues. The chain's CDR3 is CASSYVVTYGYTF. CDR3 DNA sequence: TGTGCCAGCAGTTACGTGGTAACGTATGGCTACACCTTC.

This clonotype was recorded at least ten times. This CDR3 reads CSARQRELLQFF. As DNA, the CDR3 is TGCAGTGCTAGACAGCGGGAGCTTTTACAGTTCTTC. The chain has TRBV20-1 and TRBJ2-1, with 8 bases aligning to TRBD2. This CDR3 region has 12 residues. Germline CDR1 DFQATT, CDR2 SNEGSKA (reference sequence). V was pared by 2 bases and J by 13 bases, with 7 bases of the junction left unmatched.